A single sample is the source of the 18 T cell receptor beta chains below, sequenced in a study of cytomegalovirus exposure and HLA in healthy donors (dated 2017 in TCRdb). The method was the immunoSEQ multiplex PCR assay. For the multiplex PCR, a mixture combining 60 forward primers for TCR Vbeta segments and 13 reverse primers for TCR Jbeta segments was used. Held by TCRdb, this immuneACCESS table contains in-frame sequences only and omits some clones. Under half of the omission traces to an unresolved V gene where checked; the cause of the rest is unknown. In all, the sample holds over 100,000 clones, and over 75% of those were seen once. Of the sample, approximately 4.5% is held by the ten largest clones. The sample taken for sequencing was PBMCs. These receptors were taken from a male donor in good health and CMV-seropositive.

CDR3 amino acids: CASSTQGTSQETQYF. The CDR3 DNA reads TGCGCCAGCAGCACTCAGGGGACTAGCCAAGAGACCCAGTACTTC. The chain has TRBV5-1 and TRBJ2-5; 8 bases line up with TRBD2. The CDR3 has 15 residues. With V trimmed by 4 bases and J by 1 base, 6 bases remained unmatched. Germline CDR1 and CDR2: SGHRS and YFSETQ.

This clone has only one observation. The CDR3 is CASSGGFSTDTQYF. The CDR3, as DNA: TGTGCCAGCAGTGGCGGGTTTAGCACAGATACGCAGTATTTT. The gene calls are TRBV2 and TRBJ2-3; tentative D call: TRBD2 (5 bases). There are 14 residues in the CDR3. V was shortened by 4 bases and J by 0 bases, with 8 bases between the two germline ends. Germline V gene sequence: CDR1 SNHLY, CDR2 FYNNEI. The variable domain in full, completed from reference TRBV2 and TRBJ2-3, reads EPEVTQTPSHQVTQMGQEVILRCVPISNHLYFYWYRQILGQKVEFLVSFYNNEISEKSEIFDDQFSVERPDGSNFTLKIRSTKLEDSAMYFCASSGGFSTDTQYFGPGTRLTVL.

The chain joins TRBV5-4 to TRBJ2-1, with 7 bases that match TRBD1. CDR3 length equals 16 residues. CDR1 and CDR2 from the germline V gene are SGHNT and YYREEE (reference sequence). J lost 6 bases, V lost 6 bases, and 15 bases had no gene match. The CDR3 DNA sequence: TGTGCCAGCACGACACAGGGGCCCGGGGTGTTCAATGAGCAGTTCTTC. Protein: CASTTQGPGVFNEQFF. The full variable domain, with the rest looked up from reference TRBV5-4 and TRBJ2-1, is ETGVTQSPTHLIKTRGQQVTLRCSSQSGHNTVSWYQQALGQGPQFIFQYYREEENGRGNFPPRFSGLQFPNYSSELNVNALELDDSALYLCASTTQGPGVFNEQFFGPGTRLTVL.

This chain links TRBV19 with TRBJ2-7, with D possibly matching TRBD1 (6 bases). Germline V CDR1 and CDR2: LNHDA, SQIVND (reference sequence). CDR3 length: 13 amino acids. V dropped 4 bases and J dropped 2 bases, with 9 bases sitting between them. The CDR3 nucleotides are TGTGCCAGTAGTAGGGACATTACCTACGAGCAGTACTTC. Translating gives CASSRDITYEQYF.

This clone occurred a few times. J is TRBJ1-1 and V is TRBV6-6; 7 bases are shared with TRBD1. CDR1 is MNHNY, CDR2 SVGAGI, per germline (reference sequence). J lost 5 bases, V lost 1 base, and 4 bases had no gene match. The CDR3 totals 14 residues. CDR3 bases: TGTGCCAGCAGTTACTTCGGACAGGAGACTGAAGCTTTCTTT. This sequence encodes CASSYFGQETEAFF.

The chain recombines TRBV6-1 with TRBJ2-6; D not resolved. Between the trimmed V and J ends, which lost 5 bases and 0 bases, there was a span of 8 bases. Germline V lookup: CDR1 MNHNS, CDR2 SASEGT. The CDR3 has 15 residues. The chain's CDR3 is CASSKDNSGANVLTF. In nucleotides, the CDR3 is TGTGCCAGCAGTAAAGACAACTCTGGGGCCAACGTCCTGACTTTC.

This CDR3 reads CASSLGGSGTNYGYTF. Written as DNA, the CDR3 is TGTGCCAGCAGCTTAGGAGGGTCAGGAACTAACTATGGCTACACCTTC. V gene TRBV7-9 combines with J gene TRBJ1-2; D uncertain. V was clipped by 1 base and J by 0 bases, with 12 bases between them. Germline V CDR1 and CDR2: SEHNR, FQNEAQ (reference sequence). The length of the CDR3 is 16 residues.

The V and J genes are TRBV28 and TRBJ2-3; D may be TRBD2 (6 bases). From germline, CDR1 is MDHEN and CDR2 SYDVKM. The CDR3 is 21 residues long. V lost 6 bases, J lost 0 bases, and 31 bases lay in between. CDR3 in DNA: TGTGCCAGCAGAAGCAGATGGGGCCTAGCGTCAACTTATATTAGCACAGATACGCAGTATTTT. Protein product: CASRSRWGLASTYISTDTQYF. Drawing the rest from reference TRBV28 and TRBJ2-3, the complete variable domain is DVKVTQSSRYLVKRTGEKVFLECVQDMDHENMFWYRQDPGLGLRLIYFSYDVKMKEKGDIPEGYSVSREKKERFSLILESASTNQTSMYLCASRSRWGLASTYISTDTQYFGPGTRLTVL.

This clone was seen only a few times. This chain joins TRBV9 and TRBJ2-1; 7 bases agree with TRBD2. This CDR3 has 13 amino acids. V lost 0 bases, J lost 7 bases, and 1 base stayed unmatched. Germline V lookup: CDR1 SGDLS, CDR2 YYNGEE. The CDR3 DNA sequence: TGTGCCAGCAGCGTAGCGGGGGGTAATGAGCAGTTCTTC. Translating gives CASSVAGGNEQFF.

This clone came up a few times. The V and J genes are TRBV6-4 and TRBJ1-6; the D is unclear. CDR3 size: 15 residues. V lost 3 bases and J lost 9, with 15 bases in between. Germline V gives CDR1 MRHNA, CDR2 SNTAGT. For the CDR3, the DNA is TGTGCCAGCAGTGAGACACCCGAAGGAATTTCACCCCTCCACTTT. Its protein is CASSETPEGISPLHF.

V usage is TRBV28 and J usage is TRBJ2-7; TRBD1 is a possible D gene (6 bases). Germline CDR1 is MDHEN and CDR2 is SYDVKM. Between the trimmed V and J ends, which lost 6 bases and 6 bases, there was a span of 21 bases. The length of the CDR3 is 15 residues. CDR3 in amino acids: CASSPRPNRASEQYF. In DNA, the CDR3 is TGTGCCAGCAGCCCGCGACCGAACAGGGCTTCCGAGCAGTACTTC.

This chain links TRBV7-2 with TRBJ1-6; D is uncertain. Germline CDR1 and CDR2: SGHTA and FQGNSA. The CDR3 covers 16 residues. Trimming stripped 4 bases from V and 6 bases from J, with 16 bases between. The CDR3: CASSSSVGVINSPLHF. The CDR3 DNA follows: TGTGCCAGCAGCTCCTCGGTCGGGGTCATTAATTCACCCCTCCACTTT.

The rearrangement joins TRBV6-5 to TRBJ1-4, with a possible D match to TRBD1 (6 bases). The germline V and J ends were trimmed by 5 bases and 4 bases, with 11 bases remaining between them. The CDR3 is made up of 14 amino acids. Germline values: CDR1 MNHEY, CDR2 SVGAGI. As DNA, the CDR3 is TGTGCCAGCAGTGGACAGCGGCTTAATGAAAAACTGTTTTTT. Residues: CASSGQRLNEKLFF.

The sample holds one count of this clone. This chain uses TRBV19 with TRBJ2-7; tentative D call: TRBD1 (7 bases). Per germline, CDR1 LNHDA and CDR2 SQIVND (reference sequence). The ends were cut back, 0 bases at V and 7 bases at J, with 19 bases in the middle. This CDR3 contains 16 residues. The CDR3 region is CASSIDPARGVGEQYF. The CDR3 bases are TGTGCCAGTAGTATAGATCCCGCCAGGGGGGTCGGAGAGCAGTACTTC.

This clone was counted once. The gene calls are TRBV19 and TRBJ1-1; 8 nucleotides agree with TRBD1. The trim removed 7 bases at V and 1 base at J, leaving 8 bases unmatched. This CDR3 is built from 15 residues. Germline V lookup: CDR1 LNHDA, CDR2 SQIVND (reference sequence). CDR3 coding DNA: TGTGCCAGTAAGGGACAGGCCATGACGAACACTGAAGCTTTCTTT. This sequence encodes CASKGQAMTNTEAFF.

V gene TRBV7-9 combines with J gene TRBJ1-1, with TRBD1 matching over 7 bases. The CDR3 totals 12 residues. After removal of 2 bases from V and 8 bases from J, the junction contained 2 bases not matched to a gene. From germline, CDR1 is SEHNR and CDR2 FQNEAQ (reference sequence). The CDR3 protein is CASSLTDREAFF. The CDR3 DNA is TGTGCCAGCAGCTTAACGGACAGGGAAGCTTTCTTT. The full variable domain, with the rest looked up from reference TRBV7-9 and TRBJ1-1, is DTGVSQNPRHKITKRGQNVTFRCDPISEHNRLYWYRQTLGQGPEFLTYFQNEAQLEKSRLLSDRFSAERPKGSFSTLEIQRTEQGDSAMYLCASSLTDREAFFGQGTRLTVV.

CDR3 residues: CASSEGLALPHSYEQYF. CDR3 bases: TGTGCCAGCAGCGAGGGACTAGCGCTCCCCCACTCCTACGAGCAGTACTTC. V and J are TRBV11-2 and TRBJ2-7; TRBD2 aligns across 10 bases. With 5 bases clipped from V and 0 bases from J, the junction kept 10 bases outside the gene matches. The CDR3 runs 17 residues. Germline CDR1 reads SGHAT; CDR2 reads FQNNGV. The variable domain in full, with the rest retrieved from reference TRBV11-2 and TRBJ2-7, is EAGVAQSPRYKIIEKRQSVAFWCNPISGHATLYWYQQILGQGPKLLIQFQNNGVVDDSQLPKDRFSAERLKGVDSTLKIQPAKLEDSAVYLCASSEGLALPHSYEQYFGPGTRLTVT.

The CDR3 DNA is TGTGCCAGCAGCGTAGGGAGACTAGCGGGGTCTTTTTCAGATACGCAGTATTTT. It specifies CASSVGRLAGSFSDTQYF. The chain carries TRBV9 and TRBJ2-3, with 11 bases lining up with TRBD2. With 0 bases clipped from V and 4 bases from J, the junction kept 10 bases outside the gene matches. Germline values: CDR1 SGDLS, CDR2 YYNGEE. CDR3 length: 18 amino acids.